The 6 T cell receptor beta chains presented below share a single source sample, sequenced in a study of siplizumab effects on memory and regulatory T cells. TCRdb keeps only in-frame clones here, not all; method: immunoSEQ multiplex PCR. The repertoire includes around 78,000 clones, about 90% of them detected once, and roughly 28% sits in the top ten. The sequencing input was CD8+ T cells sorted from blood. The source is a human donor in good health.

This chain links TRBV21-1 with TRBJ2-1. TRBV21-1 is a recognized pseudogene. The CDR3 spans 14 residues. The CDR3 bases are TGTGCCAGCAGGAAGGGGGGCTCCTACAATGAGCAGTTCTTC. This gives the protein CASRKGGSYNEQFF.

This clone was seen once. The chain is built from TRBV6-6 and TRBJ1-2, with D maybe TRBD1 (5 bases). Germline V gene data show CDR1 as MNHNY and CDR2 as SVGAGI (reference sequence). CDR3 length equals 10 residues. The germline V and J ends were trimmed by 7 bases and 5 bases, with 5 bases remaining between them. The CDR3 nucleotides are TGTGCCAGCAAGGGGTATGGCTACACCTTC. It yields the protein CASKGYGYTF.

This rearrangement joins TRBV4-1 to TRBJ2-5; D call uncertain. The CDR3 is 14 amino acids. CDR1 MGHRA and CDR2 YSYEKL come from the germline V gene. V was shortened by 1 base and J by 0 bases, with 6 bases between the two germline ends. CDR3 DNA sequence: TGCGCCAGCAGCCAAGTTGACTACCAAGAGACCCAGTACTTC. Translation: CASSQVDYQETQYF.

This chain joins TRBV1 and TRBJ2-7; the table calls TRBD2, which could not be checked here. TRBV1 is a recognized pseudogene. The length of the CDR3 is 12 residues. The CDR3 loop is CTSSQDAYEQYF. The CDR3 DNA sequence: TGCACCAGCAGCCAAGACGCCTACGAGCAGTACTTC.

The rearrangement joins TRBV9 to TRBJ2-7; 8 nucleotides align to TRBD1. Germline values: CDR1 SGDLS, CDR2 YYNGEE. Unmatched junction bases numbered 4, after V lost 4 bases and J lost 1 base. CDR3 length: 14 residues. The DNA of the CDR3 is TGTGCCAGCAGCCCTTGGACAGGGTCCTACGAGCAGTACTTC. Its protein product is CASSPWTGSYEQYF. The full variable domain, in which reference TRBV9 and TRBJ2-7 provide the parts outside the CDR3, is DSGVTQTPKHLITATGQRVTLRCSPRSGDLSVYWYQQSLDQGLQFLIQYYNGEERAKGNILERFSAQQFPDLHSELNLSSLELGDSALYFCASSPWTGSYEQYFGPGTRLTVT.

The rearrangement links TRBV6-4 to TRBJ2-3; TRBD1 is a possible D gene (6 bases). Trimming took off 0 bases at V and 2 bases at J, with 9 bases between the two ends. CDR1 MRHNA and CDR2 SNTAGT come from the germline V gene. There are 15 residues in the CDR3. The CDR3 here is CASSDSTGITDTQYF. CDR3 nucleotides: TGTGCCAGCAGTGACTCGACAGGAATCACAGATACGCAGTATTTT.